The rows below give T cell receptor beta chains drawn from one sample of a study of blood T cell repertoires in COVID-19. Assay: immunoSEQ multiplex PCR; the TCRdb copy retains only in-frame clones and omits some. Among around 200,000 clones listed, about nine tenths were seen once. The sequencing input was peripheral blood. The receptors stem from a woman in her sixties with COVID-19, enrolled during active disease. Each CDR3 is given without its conserved first and last residue. D genes are given only for firm matches.

D gene	V gene	J gene	CDR3 protein
-	TRBV6-5	TRBJ2-7	ASRISGTKAYEQY
TRBD2	TRBV5-1	TRBJ2-7	ASSLNAASGRLALAYEQY
-	TRBV5-1	TRBJ2-3	ASSLTSKLTDTQY
-	TRBV7-2	TRBJ1-1	ASSLASGNTEAF
TRBD1	TRBV5-1	TRBJ1-3	ASSPRQGGSGNTIY
-	TRBV7-2	TRBJ2-5	ASSLYGEETQY
TRBD1	TRBV19	TRBJ1-1	ASSVGGNTEAF
TRBD1	TRBV5-4	TRBJ2-3	ASSPTGGETDTQY
TRBD2	TRBV10-3	TRBJ2-4	AISAAGGKNIQY
-	TRBV12-3/TRBV12-4	TRBJ2-1	ASSLLASNEQF
-	TRBV10-3	TRBJ2-1	ATGQTDNEQF
-	TRBV19	TRBJ2-2	ASRRQNTGELF
TRBD2	TRBV7-9	TRBJ2-7	ASSWTSGIPYEQY
-	TRBV7-3	TRBJ1-3	ASSSQGTGNTIY
-	TRBV6-2/TRBV6-3	TRBJ1-1	ASSYWGNEAF
-	TRBV24-1	TRBJ1-2	ATSDLVTNYGYT
-	TRBV5-4	TRBJ1-2	ASSPLGGGYGYT
-	TRBV18	TRBJ1-2	ASSPVPDSNYGYT
-	TRBV27	TRBJ1-6	ASSLVSGSPLH
-	TRBV18	TRBJ2-2	ASSVAGTSSTGELF
-	TRBV30	TRBJ1-1	AWSLSGALVMNTGAF
-	TRBV6-2/TRBV6-3	TRBJ2-7	ASSYYGEGFGTFSISREQY
-	TRBV7-2	TRBJ1-5	ASSPTVAVQPQH
TRBD2	TRBV10-2	TRBJ2-1	ASRETSGLSYNEQF
-	TRBV4-3	TRBJ1-1	ASSHLASNTEAF
-	TRBV29-1	TRBJ1-2	SVDGGASGYT
-	TRBV9	TRBJ2-1	ASSVDGGTFYNEQF